This T cell receptor (beta chain) was observed in a study of T cells in Graves' hyperthyroidism and ophthalmopathy. Patients were excluded for uncontrolled infection, other autoimmune disease, pregnancy or lactation. The CDR3 loop spans 14 amino acids. Trimming stripped 9 bases from V and 4 bases from J, with 18 bases between. Germline V lookup: CDR1 SNHLY, CDR2 FYNNEI. Amplified TCR beta CDR3 regions derived from RNA transcripts. The TCR CDR3 first-round RT-PCR relied on the HTBI primer set. TCRdb reprocessed the multiplex PCR reads via MiXCR and lists one record per CDR3 protein. Seen here are under 750,000 distinct CDR3 sequences, over 15% observed once, and the top ten hold 16%. This clonotype was seen more than once but under ten times.

The specimen was blood. The chain couples TRBV2 to TRBJ2-5, with a possible D match to TRBD1 (6 bases). This clonotype was sampled from a woman aged 50 to 60 with Graves' hyperthyroidism that later progressed to Graves' ophthalmopathy. In DNA, the CDR3 is TGTGCCAGTGGTGTGGACAGTGGAGGAGAGACCCAGTACTTC. It encodes CASGVDSGGETQYF.